A single sample gave rise to the 11 T cell receptor beta chains below, sequenced in a study of CD8 T cells in ankylosing spondylitis. TCRdb used MiXCR to reprocess the 5' RACE reads, holding one entry per CDR3 protein. The sample lists 250,000 to 350,000 distinct CDR3 sequences, around 20% occurring once. Source material: blood, either unsorted or a sorted T cell fraction (not recorded which). All receptors come from a female donor with ankylosing spondylitis or in good health (not recorded which).

The table lists this clonotype with a few counts. This chain joins TRBV6-1 and TRBJ2-1; 9 positions agree with TRBD2. V shed 5 bases, J shed 1 base, and the junction held 3 bases outside the gene matches. CDR3 length equals 15 residues. CDR1 and CDR2 (germline): MNHNS, SASEGT. The CDR3 loop is CASSPLAGSYNEQFF. DNA for the CDR3: TGTGCCAGCAGTCCGCTAGCGGGGTCCTACAATGAGCAGTTCTTC.

The table lists this clonotype with many counts. The chain combines TRBV12-3 or TRBV12-4 with TRBJ1-5, with a possible D match to TRBD1 (5 bases). The CDR3 has 12 amino acids. Trimming removed 3 bases from V and 7 bases from J, with 7 bases in between. The CDR3 loop reads CASSLGVQPQHF. CDR3 sequence (DNA): TGTGCCAGCAGTTTGGGGGTCCAGCCCCAGCATTTT.

The gene calls are TRBV24-1 and TRBJ1-1, with D perhaps TRBD1 (5 bases). The CDR3 runs to 12 residues. CDR1 is KGHDR, CDR2 SFDVKD, per germline. Trimming pared 9 bases from V and 1 base from J, leaving 8 bases between. The DNA of the CDR3 is TGTGCCACCCGGGGGACGAACACTGAAGCTTTCTTT. Translated, it gives CATRGTNTEAFF.

This clonotype showed up just a few times. The chain uses TRBV19 and TRBJ2-6; D not resolved. Germline CDR1 is LNHDA and CDR2 is SQIVND (reference sequence). This CDR3 has 16 residues. Trimming cost V 5 bases and J 0 bases, with 11 bases left between them. CDR3: CASSVRQPSGANVLTF. The CDR3 coding sequence is TGTGCCAGTAGTGTCCGGCAACCCTCTGGGGCCAACGTCCTGACTTTC.

This clonotype has ten or more counts. The rearrangement uses TRBV7-9 and TRBJ2-3, with 10 bases that match TRBD2. Losses at the gene ends were 4 bases for V and 5 bases for J; bases not matched to a gene: 3. CDR3 size: 14 residues. Germline V gene data show CDR1 as SEHNR and CDR2 as FQNEAQ (reference sequence). The CDR3 loop reads CASSSSGRVDTQYF. Here the CDR3 DNA reads TGTGCCAGCAGCTCCAGCGGGAGGGTAGATACGCAGTATTTT.

The rearrangement uses TRBV11-3 and TRBJ2-1; TRBD1 matches 8 bases. The CDR3 length is 16 residues. Germline values: CDR1 SGHNT, CDR2 YENEEA. Trimming cost V 5 bases and J 4 bases; bases outside gene matches: 10. The CDR3 loop is CASSRTGPQRYNEQFF. In DNA form, the CDR3 reads TGTGCCAGCAGCCGGACAGGGCCCCAGCGGTACAATGAGCAGTTCTTC. Full variable domain (rest looked up from reference TRBV11-3 and TRBJ2-1): EAGVVQSPRYKIIEKKQPVAFWCNPISGHNTLYWYLQNLGQGPELLIRYENEEAVDDSQLPKDRFSAERLKGVDSTLKIQPAELGDSAVYLCASSRTGPQRYNEQFFGPGTRLTVL.

At least ten counts were recorded for this clonotype. The chain links TRBV12-3 or TRBV12-4 to TRBJ2-1; D is uncertain. V gave up 3 bases and J gave up 4 bases, with 10 bases separating them. The CDR3 sequence is 14 residues long. In DNA, the CDR3 is TGTGCCAGCAGTTTGAGTAGTGCTTACAATGAGCAGTTCTTC. It encodes CASSLSSAYNEQFF.

The J gene is TRBJ2-4, the V gene TRBV20-1, with D perhaps TRBD1 (5 bases). V lost 3 bases, J lost 2 bases, and 20 bases lay in between. Germline CDR1 reads DFQATT; CDR2 reads SNEGSKA (reference sequence). The CDR3 has 17 residues. This CDR3 reads CSASDGGRVMTKNIQYF. The CDR3 bases are TGCAGTGCTAGTGATGGCGGCAGGGTGATGACCAAAAACATTCAGTACTTC.

This clonotype has more than one count but fewer than ten. CDR3 loop: CASSPSTNEKLFF. The CDR3 region has the DNA TGTGCCAGCAGCCCCTCAACTAATGAAAAACTGTTTTTT. V is TRBV13 and J is TRBJ1-4, with no clear D. CDR3 length equals 13 residues. Per the germline V gene, CDR1 is PRHDT and CDR2 is FYEKMQ (reference sequence). V lost 5 bases and J lost 0, with 4 bases in between.

This clonotype was found a few times. V and J are TRBV9 and TRBJ2-1; 13 nucleotides agree with TRBD2. Germline V lookup: CDR1 SGDLS, CDR2 YYNGEE. The CDR3 covers 19 residues. Unmatched junction bases numbered 11, after V lost 4 bases and J lost 1 base. The CDR3 protein is CASSRLLAGGPGSYNEQFF. CDR3 sequence (DNA): TGTGCCAGCAGCCGTTTACTAGCGGGAGGGCCAGGGTCCTACAATGAGCAGTTCTTC.

This clonotype was seen many times. V gene TRBV6-5 combines with J gene TRBJ2-7, with D unresolved. The CDR3 is 12 amino acids. Trimming removed 8 bases at V and 2 bases at J, with 10 bases between. Germline loops: CDR1 MNHEY, CDR2 SVGAGI. For the CDR3, the DNA is TGTGCCAGCGGCGTCCGCGCCTACGAGCAGTACTTC. Translating it yields CASGVRAYEQYF.